The next 10 T cell receptor beta chains were all read from a single sample in a study of regulatory T cells in long-lasting Graves disease. Arm-PCR of CDR3 regions and iRepertoire HTBI primers were used to build TCR beta libraries. TCRdb re-called the multiplex PCR reads with MiXCR, one entry per CDR3 protein. This sample carries about 660,000 distinct CDR3 sequences, 30% of them seen once, and the ten largest clones take about 42%. The time point denotes: persistent/refractory GD, antithyroid drugs over 5 years with positive TRAb. Extracted PBMC RNA gave rise to the TCR library. The sequencing used peripheral blood mononuclear cells (PBMCs), collected when the disease was refractory, from a patient treated with antithyroid drugs. The receptors were gathered from a female donor with Graves disease.

This clonotype appeared a few times. The genes are TRBV3-1 and TRBJ2-7; no definite D call. CDR1 and CDR2 (germline): LGHDT, YNNKEL (reference sequence). The CDR3 spans 15 residues. The V gene lost 0 bases and the J gene lost 0 bases, with 9 bases spanning the gap. For the CDR3, the DNA is TGTGCCAGCAGCCAAGAACTTCAGAGCTCCTACGAGCAGTACTTC. Protein: CASSQELQSSYEQYF.

The sample holds a few counts of this clonotype. V usage is TRBV11-2 and J usage is TRBJ2-5, with D unclear. CDR1 and CDR2 (germline): SGHAT, FQNNGV. There are 14 residues in the CDR3. V shed 2 bases and J shed 2 bases, with 9 bases lying between them. The CDR3 DNA sequence: TGTGCCAGCAGCTTATCGACAATTCAAGAGACCCAGTACTTC. Amino acid sequence: CASSLSTIQETQYF.

The chain is built from TRBV11-2 and TRBJ2-7, with D possibly TRBD2 on 6 matching bases. V lost 1 base and J lost 3, with 28 bases in between. CDR1 SGHAT and CDR2 FQNNGV come from the germline V gene. CDR3 length equals 20 residues. CDR3 in amino acids: CASSLATRDVGALAFYEQYF. CDR3 bases: TGTGCCAGCAGCTTAGCCACCCGGGACGTTGGGGCGCTAGCGTTCTACGAGCAGTACTTC.

The chain employs TRBV4-2 and TRBJ1-2; no clear D. The CDR3 length is 15 residues. Germline V gene sequence: CDR1 LGHNA, CDR2 YNFKEQ. V was trimmed by 1 base and J by 6 bases, leaving 15 bases between them. The CDR3 DNA reads TGTGCCAGCAGCCAAGTAGAAGCGGACGTGAATGGCTACACCTTC. This translates into CASSQVEADVNGYTF.

This clonotype appeared many times. Here the CDR3 DNA reads TGTGCCAGCGCAGGCCAGGGGAGCTACACCTTC. It translates to CASAGQGSYTF. J is TRBJ1-2 and V is TRBV6-1; D perhaps matches TRBD1 (6 bases). CDR1 and CDR2 from the germline V gene are MNHNS and SASEGT. The CDR3 sequence is 11 residues long. The V end was cut by 8 bases, the J end by 9 bases, with 13 bases between.

The chain links TRBV5-8 to TRBJ1-4; D not certain. Germline V gene lookup returns CDR1 SGHTS and CDR2 YDEGEE. V was pared by 5 bases and J by 4 bases, with 21 bases between. The CDR3 loop spans 17 amino acids. CDR3 in amino acids: CASRGRVGQPYNEKLFF. CDR3 nucleotide sequence: TGTGCCAGCAGGGGTCGGGTTGGGCAGCCGTATAATGAAAAACTGTTTTTT. The full variable domain, its missing parts supplied by reference TRBV5-8 and TRBJ1-4, is EAGVTQSPTHLIKTRGQQATLRCSPISGHTSVYWYQQALGLGLQFLLWYDEGEERNRGNFPPRFSGRQFPNYSSELNVNALELEDSALYLCASRGRVGQPYNEKLFFGSGTQLSVL.

This clonotype occurred once. The chain employs TRBV12-3 or TRBV12-4 and TRBJ1-1; D is perhaps TRBD1 (6 bases). CDR3 length equals 16 residues. V was pared by 0 bases and J by 0 bases, with 11 bases between. CDR3 amino acids: CASSLAGGRLNTEAFF. The CDR3 DNA sequence: TGTGCCAGCAGTTTAGCCGGGGGCAGGTTGAACACTGAAGCTTTCTTT.

The table lists this clonotype with a count of one. V and J are TRBV29-1 and TRBJ1-1; D is perhaps TRBD1 (6 bases). This CDR3 spans 12 amino acids. The V end was cut by 7 bases, the J end by 3 bases, with 12 bases between. Germline V gene sequence: CDR1 SQVTM, CDR2 ANQGSEA. CDR3 region: CSAVSGDTEAFF. The DNA of the CDR3 is TGCAGCGCCGTCTCAGGGGACACTGAAGCTTTCTTT. The full variable domain, in which reference TRBV29-1 and TRBJ1-1 provide the parts outside the CDR3, is SAVISQKPSRDICQRGTSLTIQCQVDSQVTMMFWYRQQPGQSLTLIATANQGSEATYESGFVIDKFPISRPNLTFSTLTVSNMSPEDSSIYLCSAVSGDTEAFFGQGTRLTVV.

The sample holds many counts of this clonotype. This CDR3 is CASSLLRVAGANVLTF. The DNA of the CDR3 is TGTGCCAGCAGTTTACTAAGGGTGGCCGGGGCCAACGTCCTGACTTTC. The chain recombines TRBV27 with TRBJ2-6; no firm D call. Germline lookup yields CDR1 MNHEY and CDR2 SMNVEV (reference sequence). This CDR3 has 16 amino acids. The V end was cut by 2 bases, the J end by 4 bases, with 12 bases between.

This clonotype was counted between two and nine times. The V and J genes are TRBV6-4 and TRBJ1-5, with D possibly matching TRBD1 (5 bases). CDR3 length: 13 residues. Germline V gene lookup returns CDR1 MRHNA and CDR2 SNTAGT. V lost 8 bases and J 3 bases, leaving 11 bases between the germline ends. In DNA form, the CDR3 reads TGTGCCAGCGCCCCGGACACCAATCAGCCCCAGCATTTT. This codes for CASAPDTNQPQHF.